A single sample is the source of the 14 T cell receptor beta chains below, sequenced in a study of blood T cell repertoires in COVID-19. Assay used: immunoSEQ multiplex PCR; TCRdb lists only in-frame clones, some missing. The repertoire holds 250,000 to 300,000 clones, with about 85% as singletons. The specimen was peripheral blood. The receptors here all came from a woman aged 45 to 65 who had recovered from COVID-19.

This clone was counted once. The CDR3 sequence is CASSVVSGSYEQYF. For the CDR3, the DNA is TGTGCCAGCAGCGTAGTTAGCGGCTCCTACGAGCAGTACTTC. The chain is built from TRBV9 and TRBJ2-7, with a tentative D call TRBD2 (6 bases). CDR3 length equals 14 residues. V lost 0 bases and J 0 bases, leaving 7 bases between the germline ends. CDR1 is SGDLS, CDR2 YYNGEE, per germline. The full variable domain, completed using reference TRBV9 and TRBJ2-7, is DSGVTQTPKHLITATGQRVTLRCSPRSGDLSVYWYQQSLDQGLQFLIQYYNGEERAKGNILERFSAQQFPDLHSELNLSSLELGDSALYFCASSVVSGSYEQYFGPGTRLTVT.

This sequence joins TRBV24-1 and TRBJ1-5, with 9 positions matching TRBD1. The CDR3 is 17 residues long. The germline V gene encodes CDR1 KGHDR and CDR2 SFDVKD. J gave up 2 bases and V 6 bases, and 10 bases lay outside the gene matches. The chain's CDR3 is CATSPGQGRRGNQPQHF. In nucleotides, the CDR3 is TGTGCCACCAGTCCCGGACAGGGGAGGAGAGGCAATCAGCCCCAGCATTTT.

V is TRBV3-1 (or the pseudogene TRBV3-2) and J is TRBJ2-7, with TRBD2 identical over 15 bases. Germline assignment: CDR1 LGHDT and CDR2 YNNKEL (reference sequence). V shed 4 bases, J shed 1 base, and the junction held 8 bases outside the gene matches. This CDR3 comprises 18 residues. The CDR3 region has the DNA TGTGCCAGCAGCCTGGCGGGACTAGCGGGAGGAGGGTCCTACGAGCAGTACTTC. Translation gives CASSLAGLAGGGSYEQYF.

CDR3 region: CASTGGLRSNTEAFF. The DNA of the CDR3 is TGTGCCAGCACAGGGGGCTTGCGATCGAACACTGAAGCTTTCTTT. J is TRBJ1-1 and V is TRBV6-6; 8 bases match TRBD1. The CDR3 is made up of 15 amino acids. Germline trimming cut 7 bases from V and 1 base from J; bases unmatched to any gene: 8. The germline CDR1 and CDR2 sequences are MNHNY and SVGAGI (reference sequence).

The V call is TRBV5-6, the J call TRBJ1-5, with a weak D call TRBD1 (6 bases). Trimming took off 0 bases at V and 4 bases at J, with 14 bases between the two ends. The CDR3 is 16 residues long. Germline V gene sequence: CDR1 SGHDT, CDR2 YYEEEE. CDR3 sequence reads: CASSLGAAGANQPQHF. CDR3 bases: TGTGCCAGCAGCTTGGGTGCGGCAGGGGCTAATCAGCCCCAGCATTTT.

This clone appeared a single time. J is TRBJ1-2 and V is TRBV19, with D possibly being TRBD1 (6 bases). Per the germline V gene, CDR1 is LNHDA and CDR2 is SQIVND (reference sequence). The V gene lost 3 bases and the J gene lost 7 bases, with 21 bases spanning the gap. The CDR3 length is 16 residues. The CDR3 sequence: CASSIPHLPGQLGYTF. In nucleotides, the CDR3 is TGTGCCAGTAGTATCCCTCATCTCCCAGGACAGCTTGGCTACACCTTC.

A note on this clone: Mismatch with germline at one junction end may stem from a read error. The genes are TRBV4-3 and TRBJ2-2; 7 nucleotides match TRBD1. The CDR3 extends over 12 amino acids. CDR1 is LGHNA, CDR2 YSLEER, per germline. CDR3 protein: CASSQVTGVLFF. For the CDR3, the DNA is TGCGCCAGCAGCCAGGTCACAGGGGTGCTGTTTTTT.

The V call is TRBV19, the J call TRBJ1-4; D unclear. The germline V and J ends were trimmed by 5 bases and 8 bases, with 21 bases remaining between them. Germline V gene sequence: CDR1 LNHDA, CDR2 SQIVND (reference sequence). The CDR3 totals 16 residues. This CDR3 is CASSPQTPGSHEKLFF. Written as DNA, the CDR3 is TGTGCCAGTAGTCCACAGACACCGGGGTCCCACGAAAAACTGTTTTTT.

The genes are TRBV6-5 and TRBJ1-6; the D is unclear. The ends were cut back, 6 bases at V and 6 bases at J, with 6 bases in the middle. Germline V gives CDR1 MNHEY, CDR2 SVGAGI. The CDR3 runs to 12 residues. CDR3 DNA sequence: TGTGCCAGCAGGGAGGGTAATTCACCCCTCCACTTT. This gives the protein CASREGNSPLHF.

This chain joins TRBV7-2 and TRBJ2-1; 13 nucleotides align to TRBD2. The V and J ends lost 4 bases and 6 bases, in that order; junction bases with no gene match: 3. CDR1 and CDR2 from the germline V gene are SGHTA and FQGNSA. The CDR3 runs to 15 residues. Here the CDR3 DNA reads TGTGCCAGCAGCTACACTAGCGGGAGGGCCAATGAGCAGTTCTTC. Protein product: CASSYTSGRANEQFF.

The V and J genes are TRBV4-1 and TRBJ2-2, with a possible D match to TRBD2 (6 bases). Trimming left V 4 bases short and J 2 bases short, with 20 bases between. Germline loops: CDR1 MGHRA, CDR2 YSYEKL. This CDR3 contains 18 residues. CDR3 DNA sequence: TGCGCCAGCAGCCGCCTATTAAGCCGCGGGGCAAACACCGGGGAGCTGTTTTTT. Residues: CASSRLLSRGANTGELFF.

This chain uses TRBV30 with TRBJ2-7; the D gene is possibly TRBD1 (5 bases). Per the germline V gene, CDR1 is GTSNPN and CDR2 is SVGIG (reference sequence). The germline V and J ends were trimmed by 3 bases and 2 bases, with 11 bases remaining between them. The CDR3 is 13 amino acids. CDR3 in DNA: TGTGCCTGGAGGCCAGGGATAGCCTACGAGCAGTACTTC. Its translation is CAWRPGIAYEQYF.

The rearrangement joins TRBV30 to TRBJ2-4; 7 bases map to TRBD1. The CDR3 runs 13 residues. The ends lost 5 bases at V and 6 bases at J; junction bases unmatched: 7. Germline V gene data show CDR1 as GTSNPN and CDR2 as SVGIG (reference sequence). The CDR3 bases are TGTGCCTGGGGCAAGACAGGGATAAACATTCAGTACTTC. Translated, it gives CAWGKTGINIQYF.

The chain combines TRBV4-3 with TRBJ1-2; 12 bases are a match to TRBD1. The V gene end was trimmed by 1 base and the J gene end by 7 bases; junction bases not matched to a gene: 4. Germline CDR1 reads LGHNA; CDR2 reads YSLEER. This CDR3 spans 15 amino acids. This chain's CDR3 is CASSQVGQGASGYTF. CDR3 coding DNA: TGCGCCAGCAGCCAAGTGGGACAGGGGGCCTCTGGCTACACCTTC.